The subject of this entry is one T cell receptor beta chain. Its specificity is not known. TCRdb ran MiXCR on the 5' RACE reads and lists one entry per CDR3 protein. This repertoire shows 1.5 million to 2 million distinct CDR3 sequences, under 35% found once; its top ten account for about 0.27%. Germline trimming cut 3 bases from V and 3 bases from J; bases unmatched to any gene: 6. This CDR3 is 14 amino acids long. The germline CDR1 and CDR2 sequences are SQVTM and ANQGSEA. These data come from a study of identical twins. Study outcomes and limitations: Where beta out-of-frame sequences were concerned, excess twin sharing was weaker. Reduced insertions were recorded for abundant cord blood beta clonotypes, with no such pattern in memory repertoires.

The sequence was collected from a newborn girl in good health. The chain recombines TRBV29-1 with TRBJ1-1, with 8 bases aligning to TRBD1. Specimen: cord blood. Written as DNA, the CDR3 is TGCAGCGTTGACGCCGGGACAGGCTACACTGAAGCTTTCTTT. This translates into CSVDAGTGYTEAFF.